This TCR beta chain came from a study of shared clonotypes between healthy human individuals. Across the study: Donors consisted of a couple of women and three men between 18 and 49. Study-wide points: The study found roughly 5% of naive CD4 clonotypes shared across a few donors. In this cohort, only blood was sampled, and tissue repertoires likely differ.

CDR3 length equals 14 residues. Per the germline V gene, CDR1 is SGHNT and CDR2 is YYREEE (reference sequence). V was clipped by 6 bases and J by 0 bases, with 10 bases between them. Sequenced by immunoSEQ multiplex PCR; TCRdb stores in-frame clones only, minus some. The sample has more than 2 million clones; 85% to 95% are singletons. This clone was picked up one time. What it binds is unknown. This TCR was sampled from a young man in good health. This chain connects TRBV5-4 to TRBJ2-1; D remains ambiguous. The sequencing input was naive CD4+ T cells sorted from blood. Subset here: CD45RA+ positively selected. CDR3 loop: CASNSPSSYNEQFF. The CDR3 DNA reads as TGTGCCAGCAACAGCCCGAGCTCCTACAATGAGCAGTTCTTC.